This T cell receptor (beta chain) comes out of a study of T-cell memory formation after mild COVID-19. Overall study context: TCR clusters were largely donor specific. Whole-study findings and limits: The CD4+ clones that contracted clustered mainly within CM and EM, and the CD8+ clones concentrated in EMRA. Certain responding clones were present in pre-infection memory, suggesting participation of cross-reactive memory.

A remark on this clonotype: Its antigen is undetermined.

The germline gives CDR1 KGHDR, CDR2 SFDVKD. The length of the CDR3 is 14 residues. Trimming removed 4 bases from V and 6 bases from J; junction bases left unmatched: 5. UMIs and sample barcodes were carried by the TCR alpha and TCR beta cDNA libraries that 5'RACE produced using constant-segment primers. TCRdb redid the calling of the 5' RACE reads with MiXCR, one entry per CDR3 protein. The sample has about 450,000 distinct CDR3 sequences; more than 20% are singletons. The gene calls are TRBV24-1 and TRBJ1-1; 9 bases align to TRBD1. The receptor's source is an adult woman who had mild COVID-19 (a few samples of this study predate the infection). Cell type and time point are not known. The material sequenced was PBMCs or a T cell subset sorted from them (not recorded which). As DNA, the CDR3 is TGTGCCACCAGTGAGGGACAGGGCTACGCTGAAGCTTTCTTT. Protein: CATSEGQGYAEAFF.